The 30 T cell receptor beta chains given below trace back to one sample, sequenced in a study of cytotoxic CD8 clonotypes in ibrutinib-treated CLL. Here immunoSEQ multiplex PCR was the method, and the copy in TCRdb shows in-frame clones only, minus some. The sample lists 85,000 or so clones; around 79% were seen once. Material: PBMCs, obtained after 12 months of ibrutinib treatment. The origin of the receptors is a human donor with chronic lymphocytic leukemia.

This clone was detected once. The chain uses TRBV19 and TRBJ2-3; 9 bases map to TRBD1. Germline values: CDR1 LNHDA, CDR2 SQIVND (reference sequence). With 5 bases clipped from V and 4 bases from J, the junction kept 4 bases outside the gene matches. The length of the CDR3 is 14 residues. The CDR3 DNA follows: TGTGCCAGTAGTGGGGACAGGGAAGCAGATACGCAGTATTTT. Encoded protein: CASSGDREADTQYF. The full variable domain, rest sourced from reference TRBV19 and TRBJ2-3, is DGGITQSPKYLFRKEGQNVTLSCEQNLNHDAMYWYRQDPGQGLRLIYYSQIVNDFQKGDIAEGYSVSREKKESFPLTVTSAQKNPTAFYLCASSGDREADTQYFGPGTRLTVL.

The V gene is TRBV29-1, the J gene TRBJ1-1; D is possibly TRBD1 (5 bases). Trimming took off 4 bases at V and 5 bases at J, with 8 bases between the two ends. This CDR3 contains 11 residues. CDR1 and CDR2 (germline): SQVTM, ANQGSEA. The CDR3 DNA reads as TGCAGCGTTGCCCGGACAACTGAAGCTTTCTTT. Amino acid sequence: CSVARTTEAFF.

Concerning this clone itself: A junction boundary mismatches the germline segment, possibly from a read error. The chain joins TRBV10-1 to TRBJ2-6; TRBD2 matches 7 bases. Germline CDR1 and CDR2: WNHNN and SYGVQD (reference sequence). The CDR3 length is 19 residues. The CDR3 bases are TGCGCCCGCAGTTGGGGGGGGGACCGCCTTCCCTCTGGGGCCAACGTCCTGACTTTC. Translation: CARSWGGDRLPSGANVLTF.

The sample holds a few counts of this clone. The rearrangement joins TRBV7-2 to TRBJ2-5, with D possibly matching TRBD1 (5 bases). Germline CDR1 SGHTA, CDR2 FQGNSA. The V end lost 6 bases, the J end lost 2 bases, and 13 bases lay between the germline ends. The CDR3 consists of 14 residues. In DNA form, the CDR3 reads TGTGCCAGCAGTACCCGACAGCCACAAGAGACCCAGTACTTC. Its protein product is CASSTRQPQETQYF.

The genes are TRBV18 and TRBJ2-7; D remains unclear. The V end lost 0 bases, the J end lost 3 bases, and 9 bases lay between the germline ends. The length of the CDR3 is 14 residues. CDR1 and CDR2 (germline): KGHSH, LQKENI. The CDR3 is CASSPPVGNYEQYF. CDR3 DNA: TGTGCCAGCTCACCACCGGTCGGAAACTACGAGCAGTACTTC. The full variable domain, in which reference TRBV18 and TRBJ2-7 provide the parts outside the CDR3, is NAGVMQNPRHLVRRRGQEARLRCSPMKGHSHVYWYRQLPEEGLKFMVYLQKENIIDESGMPKERFSAEFPKEGPSILRIQQVVRGDSAAYFCASSPPVGNYEQYFGPGTRLTVT.

The V gene is TRBV7-9, the J gene TRBJ2-7, with 7 bases aligning to TRBD1. Germline values: CDR1 SEHNR, CDR2 FQNEAQ (reference sequence). The V segment lost 4 bases and the J segment 5 bases; nucleotides outside the gene matches: 2. The CDR3 loop spans 12 amino acids. CDR3 sequence reads: CASSWDSNEQYF. CDR3 nucleotide sequence: TGTGCCAGCAGCTGGGACAGCAACGAGCAGTACTTC. The variable domain in full, completed from reference TRBV7-9 and TRBJ2-7, reads DTGVSQNPRHKITKRGQNVTFRCDPISEHNRLYWYRQTLGQGPEFLTYFQNEAQLEKSRLLSDRFSAERPKGSFSTLEIQRTEQGDSAMYLCASSWDSNEQYFGPGTRLTVT.

The J gene is TRBJ2-7, the V gene TRBV10-1, with TRBD1 matching 12 bases. This CDR3 spans 14 amino acids. Germline V CDR1 and CDR2: WNHNN, SYGVQD (reference sequence). The V segment lost 8 bases and the J segment 2 bases; nucleotides outside the gene matches: 4. The CDR3 spells CASAGTGGPYEQYF. The CDR3 nucleotides are TGCGCCAGCGCCGGGACAGGGGGCCCCTACGAGCAGTACTTC.

This chain joins TRBV6-6 and TRBJ1-1; D is unclear. Trimming took off 6 bases at V and 1 base at J, with 9 bases between the two ends. This CDR3 has 13 amino acids. CDR1 and CDR2 from the germline V gene are MNHNY and SVGAGI (reference sequence). The CDR3 DNA reads as TGTGCCAGCAGCCCCGGGCCGAACACTGAAGCTTTCTTT. Its translation: CASSPGPNTEAFF.

Only a few counts were recorded for this clone. The rearrangement joins TRBV4-2 to TRBJ2-4; D perhaps matches TRBD2 (5 bases). Germline V lookup: CDR1 LGHNA, CDR2 YNFKEQ. This CDR3 is built from 15 residues. The V and J ends lost 0 bases and 9 bases respectively, with 15 bases between them. The CDR3 nucleotides are TGTGCCAGCAGCCAAGAAATCATAGGCCGGGGCATTCAGTACTTC. Translated, it gives CASSQEIIGRGIQYF.

The rearrangement links TRBV7-9 to TRBJ2-3, with D perhaps matching TRBD2 (6 bases). CDR3 length equals 14 residues. V dropped 3 bases and J dropped 0 bases, with 7 bases sitting between them. CDR1 SEHNR and CDR2 FQNEAQ come from the germline V gene (reference sequence). The CDR3 is CASSFGLSTDTQYF. The CDR3 DNA sequence: TGTGCCAGCAGCTTTGGACTAAGCACAGATACGCAGTATTTT.

This chain joins TRBV4-1 and TRBJ1-5; possibly TRBD1 for D (6 bases). The CDR3 has 14 amino acids. The germline V gene encodes CDR1 MGHRA and CDR2 YSYEKL. With 4 bases removed from V and 7 bases from J, the gap between germline ends came to 14 bases. The CDR3 DNA reads as TGCGCCAGCAGCCCCGAGACAGGCTGGCAGCCCCAGCATTTT. Protein product: CASSPETGWQPQHF.

The chain uses TRBV5-1 and TRBJ2-6, with D unresolved. CDR1 is SGHRS and CDR2 is YFSETQ in the germline V gene. This CDR3 has 16 amino acids. Trimming left V 1 base short and J 0 bases short, with 8 bases between. DNA of the CDR3: TGCGCCAGCAGCTTGATCGGAGCCTCTGGGGCCAACGTCCTGACTTTC. This gives the protein CASSLIGASGANVLTF.

This clone appeared once. One junction end does not reproduce the germline sequence, and a read error may be involved. The rearrangement joins TRBV18 to TRBJ1-1, with a weak D call TRBD1 (5 bases). Looked up from germline, CDR1 is KGHSH and CDR2 is LQKENI. The CDR3 has 13 amino acids. CDR3 in DNA: TGTGCCAGCTCGACTAAGTTAGGGGTTGAGGGTCTCTTT. Encoded protein: CASSTKLGVEGLF.

The rearrangement uses TRBV5-8 and TRBJ2-7; D is possibly TRBD2 (5 bases). Germline lookup yields CDR1 SGHTS and CDR2 YDEGEE. The CDR3 has 15 residues. Trimming cost V 3 bases and J 2 bases, with 15 bases left between them. Written as DNA, the CDR3 is TGTGCCAGCAGCTACCACCCACGGAGGCCCTACGAGCAGTACTTC. It encodes CASSYHPRRPYEQYF.

The gene calls are TRBV5-1 and TRBJ2-7; D is possibly TRBD2 (6 bases). V was trimmed by 4 bases and J by 4 bases, leaving 21 bases between them. CDR1 is SGHRS and CDR2 is YFSETQ in the germline V gene. The CDR3 length is 16 residues. The chain's CDR3 is CASSQRSGLGTYEQYF. Written as DNA, the CDR3 is TGCGCCAGCAGCCAACGTAGTGGGTTGGGGACTTACGAGCAGTACTTC.

This clone turned up a few times. The chain employs TRBV6-5 and TRBJ1-4; D is ambiguous. This CDR3 is 14 amino acids long. Trimming shortened V by 6 bases and J by 0 bases, and 8 bases separated the two germline ends. CDR1 MNHEY and CDR2 SVGAGI come from the germline V gene. CDR3 sequence reads: CASRSGATNEKLFF. CDR3 bases: TGTGCCAGCAGGTCCGGGGCAACTAATGAAAAACTGTTTTTT.

The V and J genes are TRBV7-2 and TRBJ2-3, with D perhaps TRBD2 (6 bases). The CDR3 length is 15 residues. CDR1 and CDR2 (germline): SGHTA, FQGNSA. V was trimmed by 2 bases and J by 6 bases, leaving 15 bases between them. CDR3 bases: TGTGCCAGCAGCTTATTGGGCGAGGGGAGGGATACGCAGTATTTT. Protein product: CASSLLGEGRDTQYF.

This chain connects TRBV5-5 to TRBJ1-6; 7 bases agree with TRBD1. V shed 4 bases, J shed 6 bases, and the junction held 7 bases outside the gene matches. The length of the CDR3 is 15 residues. Per the germline V gene, CDR1 is SGHKS and CDR2 is YYEKEE (reference sequence). CDR3 nucleotides: TGTGCCAGCAGCGAGCGGACAGGCCGTAATTCACCCCTCCACTTT. As protein: CASSERTGRNSPLHF.

V usage is TRBV28 and J usage is TRBJ2-7, with D possibly being TRBD1 or TRBD2 (7 bases each). V gave up 7 bases and J gave up 7 bases, with 20 bases separating them. Germline lookup yields CDR1 MDHEN and CDR2 SYDVKM. The CDR3 consists of 14 residues. Here the CDR3 reads CASTRGGAPLEQYF. CDR3 nucleotide sequence: TGTGCCAGCACCAGGGGGGGGGCCCCCCTGGAGCAGTACTTC.

The chain carries TRBV28 and TRBJ2-5; no firm D call. CDR1 and CDR2 (germline): MDHEN, SYDVKM. The CDR3 contains 11 residues. The ends were cut back, 5 bases at V and 10 bases at J, with 11 bases in the middle. The CDR3 DNA follows: TGTGCCAGCAGTCCAACTCGGGTCCAGTACTTC. Protein sequence: CASSPTRVQYF.

The chain is built from TRBV7-3 and TRBJ1-3, with D tentatively TRBD1 (6 bases). The CDR3 spans 13 residues. Germline loops: CDR1 SGHTA, CDR2 FQGTGA. Between the trimmed V and J ends, which lost 5 bases and 4 bases, there was a span of 9 bases. CDR3 coding DNA: TGTGCCAGCAGCGCAGGGGCGGGAAACACCATATATTTT. It encodes CASSAGAGNTIYF.

V gene TRBV7-3 combines with J gene TRBJ1-1; D gene unclear. Trimming removed 2 bases from V and 1 base from J, with 5 bases in between. This CDR3 spans 13 amino acids. Germline CDR1 is SGHTA and CDR2 is FQGTGA. CDR3 DNA: TGTGCCAGCAGCTTAGACCAGAACACTGAAGCTTTCTTT. It specifies CASSLDQNTEAFF.

This rearrangement joins TRBV19 to TRBJ1-2; maybe TRBD1 (6 bases). Germline-derived CDR1 and CDR2 are LNHDA and SQIVND (reference sequence). The CDR3 totals 14 residues. Trimming left V 3 bases short and J 6 bases short, with 14 bases between. Here the CDR3 reads CASSIPGGADGYTF. CDR3 nucleotides: TGTGCCAGTAGTATCCCGGGGGGCGCAGATGGCTACACCTTC.

The chain joins TRBV5-1 to TRBJ2-7, with D unclear. Germline CDR1 reads SGHRS; CDR2 reads YFSETQ. Deletions cut 2 bases from V and 2 bases from J, with 26 bases between. This CDR3 is built from 19 residues. The CDR3 nucleotides are TGCGCCAGCAGCTTATCATTCGCGTCGGGCACCTCTAACACCTACGAGCAGTACTTC. Translated: CASSLSFASGTSNTYEQYF.

The CDR3 reads CASSRVYGYTF. In nucleotides, the CDR3 is TGTGCCAGCAGTAGGGTATATGGCTACACCTTC. V usage is TRBV28 and J usage is TRBJ1-2; D remains ambiguous. Germline-derived CDR1 and CDR2 are MDHEN and SYDVKM. The CDR3 runs to 11 residues. With 5 bases removed from V and 5 bases from J, the gap between germline ends came to 6 bases.

V is TRBV18 and J is TRBJ2-1; perhaps TRBD2 as D (7 bases). This CDR3 is 17 amino acids long. The germline V and J ends were trimmed by 1 base and 8 bases, with 21 bases remaining between them. Germline-derived CDR1 and CDR2 are KGHSH and LQKENI. CDR3 in amino acids: CASSPQEGGAGADEQFF. CDR3 in DNA: TGTGCCAGCTCACCACAAGAGGGGGGGGCAGGAGCGGATGAGCAGTTCTTC.

This CDR3 reads CAWSVGAGNSPLHF. The CDR3, as DNA: TGTGCCTGGAGTGTAGGGGCTGGCAATTCACCCCTCCACTTT. The chain recombines TRBV30 with TRBJ1-6; possible D gene TRBD1, 5 bases. The germline CDR1 and CDR2 sequences are GTSNPN and SVGIG (reference sequence). This CDR3 spans 14 amino acids. Trimming took off 0 bases at V and 7 bases at J, with 10 bases between the two ends.

This chain connects TRBV9 to TRBJ2-1; D is possibly TRBD2 (5 bases). The CDR3 runs to 15 residues. The germline CDR1 and CDR2 sequences are SGDLS and YYNGEE. Deletions cut 0 bases from V and 2 bases from J, with 9 bases between. The CDR3 DNA is TGTGCCAGCAGCGTAGCGGCTAGCACCTACAATGAGCAGTTCTTC. Protein sequence: CASSVAASTYNEQFF.

The V and J genes are TRBV7-2 and TRBJ1-2; TRBD1 aligns across 9 bases. Germline V gene lookup returns CDR1 SGHTA and CDR2 FQGNSA. With 3 bases clipped from V and 4 bases from J, the junction kept 3 bases outside the gene matches. The CDR3 consists of 14 residues. CDR3 in amino acids: CASSFATGGYGYTF. Here the CDR3 DNA reads TGTGCCAGCAGCTTTGCGACAGGGGGCTATGGCTACACCTTC.

This clone was found a few times. The rearrangement joins TRBV7-2 to TRBJ2-7, with a possible D match to TRBD2 (5 bases). V lost 5 bases, J lost 2 bases, and 19 bases lay in between. The CDR3 runs to 16 residues. Germline V gene lookup returns CDR1 SGHTA and CDR2 FQGNSA. The CDR3 DNA reads as TGTGCCAGCAGCCCCCCCCGTGGACTTACCCCCTACGAGCAGTACTTC. Its protein is CASSPPRGLTPYEQYF. Together with reference TRBV7-2 and TRBJ2-7, the CDR3 gives the full variable domain: GAGVSQSPSNKVTEKGKDVELRCDPISGHTALYWYRQSLGQGLEFLIYFQGNSAPDKSGLPSDRFSAERTGGSVSTLTIQRTQQEDSAVYLCASSPPRGLTPYEQYFGPGTRLTVT.